The present T cell receptor (beta chain) was sequenced within a study of control samples from healthy donors and cancer patients. Repertoires were generated with immunoSEQ multiplex PCR, while TCRdb's copy carries only in-frame clones and drops some. The sample lists around 170,000 clones, more than 85% seen once, with 0.68% in the top ten. Sequencing was done on a sample of blood. This receptor was taken from a woman younger than 45 in good health.

CDR3 in amino acids: CASSQQGTDTQYF. In nucleotides, the CDR3 is TGTGCCAGCAGCCAACAGGGGACAGATACGCAGTATTTT. This chain connects TRBV3-1 (or the pseudogene TRBV3-2) to TRBJ2-3; tentative D call: TRBD1 (6 bases). The CDR3 sequence is 13 residues long. The ends were cut back, 2 bases at V and 3 bases at J, with 6 bases in the middle. Germline-derived CDR1 and CDR2 are LGHDT and YNNKEL (reference sequence).